This TCR beta chain was identified in a study of blood T cell repertoires in COVID-19. The wider study: Donors in the United States, Italy and Spain gave samples during acute or convalescent COVID-19. Sample material is recorded as cDNA or gDNA derived from T cells, B-cell-depleted T cells, or PBMCs.

This clone was seen only a few times. Cohorts were assigned according to the clinical history that participants reported. The V and J ends lost 7 bases and 4 bases respectively, with 13 bases between them. This CDR3 is 13 amino acids long. CDR1 is SNHLY, CDR2 FYNNEI, per germline. Clones were read by immunoSEQ multiplex PCR, and TCRdb kept only the in-frame ones, dropping some. The repertoire holds over 250,000 clones, with around 87% as singletons. The rearrangement links TRBV2 to TRBJ1-2; D remains ambiguous. The sample consisted of PBMCs or T cells enriched from blood (not recorded which). This TCR was sampled from a woman aged 25-40 years who had recovered from COVID-19. The CDR3 protein is CASNAQRGYGYTF. The CDR3 region has the DNA TGTGCCAGCAATGCTCAGCGGGGCTATGGCTACACCTTC.